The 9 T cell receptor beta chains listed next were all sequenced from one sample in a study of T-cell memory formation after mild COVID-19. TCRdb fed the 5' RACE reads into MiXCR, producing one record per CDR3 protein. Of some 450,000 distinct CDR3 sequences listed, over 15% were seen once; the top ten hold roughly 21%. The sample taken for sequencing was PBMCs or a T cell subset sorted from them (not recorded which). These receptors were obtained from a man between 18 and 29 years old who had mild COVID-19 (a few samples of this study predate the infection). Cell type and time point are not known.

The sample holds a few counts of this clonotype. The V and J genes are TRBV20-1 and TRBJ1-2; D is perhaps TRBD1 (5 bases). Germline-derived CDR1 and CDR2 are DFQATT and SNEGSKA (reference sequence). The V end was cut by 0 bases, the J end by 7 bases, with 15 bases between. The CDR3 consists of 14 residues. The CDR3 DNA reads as TGCAGTGCTAGAGACGGATGGGGGTTGGGTGGCTACACCTTC. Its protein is CSARDGWGLGGYTF.

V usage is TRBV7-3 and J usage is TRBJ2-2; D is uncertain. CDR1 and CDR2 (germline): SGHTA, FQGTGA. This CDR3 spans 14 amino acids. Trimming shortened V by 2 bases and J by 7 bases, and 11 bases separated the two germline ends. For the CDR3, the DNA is TGTGCCAGCAGCTTAGATAGGGTTGACGGGGAGCTGTTTTTT. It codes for CASSLDRVDGELFF.

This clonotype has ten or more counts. Here the CDR3 reads CASSESWPTGGYTF. The CDR3 nucleotides are TGCGCCAGCAGTGAGTCATGGCCCACCGGGGGCTACACCTTC. This sequence joins TRBV10-2 and TRBJ1-2; no clear D gene. Per the germline V gene, CDR1 is WSHSY and CDR2 is SAAADI. This CDR3 region has 14 residues. V lost 0 bases and J 8 bases, leaving 13 bases between the germline ends.

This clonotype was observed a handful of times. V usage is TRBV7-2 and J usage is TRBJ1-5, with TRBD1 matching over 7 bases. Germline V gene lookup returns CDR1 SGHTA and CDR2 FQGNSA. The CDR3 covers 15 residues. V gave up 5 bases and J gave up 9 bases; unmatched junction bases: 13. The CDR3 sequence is CASSTHGTDDRPQHF. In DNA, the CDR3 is TGTGCCAGCAGCACACATGGGACAGATGACCGGCCCCAGCATTTT.

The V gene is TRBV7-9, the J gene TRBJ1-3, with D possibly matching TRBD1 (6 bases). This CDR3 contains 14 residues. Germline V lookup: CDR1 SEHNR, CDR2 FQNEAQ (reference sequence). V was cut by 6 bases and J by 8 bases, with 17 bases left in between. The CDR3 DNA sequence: TGTGCCAGCAGTCGTAAACAGGGATTAGACACCATATATTTT. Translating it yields CASSRKQGLDTIYF.

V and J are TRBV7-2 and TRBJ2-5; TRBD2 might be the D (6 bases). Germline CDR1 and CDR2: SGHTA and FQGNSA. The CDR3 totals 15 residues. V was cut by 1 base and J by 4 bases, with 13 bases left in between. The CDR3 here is CASSLGGASAETQYF. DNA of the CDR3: TGTGCCAGCAGCTTAGGAGGAGCTAGCGCAGAGACCCAGTACTTC.

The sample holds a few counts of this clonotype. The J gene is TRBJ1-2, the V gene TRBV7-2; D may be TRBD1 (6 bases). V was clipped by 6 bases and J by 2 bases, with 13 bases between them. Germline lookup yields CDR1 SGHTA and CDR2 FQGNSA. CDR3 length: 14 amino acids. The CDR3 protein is CASSTPGQNYGYTF. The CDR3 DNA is TGTGCCAGCAGTACCCCGGGACAAAACTATGGCTACACCTTC.

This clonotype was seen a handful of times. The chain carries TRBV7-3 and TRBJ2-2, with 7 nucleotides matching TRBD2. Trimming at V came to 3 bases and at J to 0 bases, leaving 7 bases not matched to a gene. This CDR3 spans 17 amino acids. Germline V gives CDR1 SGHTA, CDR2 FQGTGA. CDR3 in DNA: TGTGCCAGCAGCTTGACGGGGCGGGGGTCGAACACCGGGGAGCTGTTTTTT. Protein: CASSLTGRGSNTGELFF.

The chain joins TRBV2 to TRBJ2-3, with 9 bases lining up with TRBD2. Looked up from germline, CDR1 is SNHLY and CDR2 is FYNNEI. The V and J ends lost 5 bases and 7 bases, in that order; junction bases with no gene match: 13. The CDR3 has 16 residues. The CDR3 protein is CASSSIVAGEVNTQYF. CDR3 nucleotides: TGTGCCAGCAGTTCGATAGTAGCGGGGGAGGTTAATACGCAGTATTTT.